These T cell receptor beta chains were read from a single sample in a study of Graves' ophthalmopathy and Graves' hyperthyroidism. TCRdb analysed the multiplex PCR reads with MiXCR anew, one entry per CDR3 protein. Found here are some 360,000 distinct CDR3 sequences, about 18% of them singletons; the top ten hold 2% to 3%. Sequencing input: peripheral blood. These receptors were collected from an adult woman with stable Graves' hyperthyroidism. Each CDR3 is given with its conserved first and last residue. Fields, in order: CDR3 DNA, CDR3 protein, clone size, D gene, J gene, V gene. D genes are given only for firm matches. Size is omitted from some rows. Given values are once, few, many or a class for expanded clones.

TGTGCCAGCAACGCAGGGGGATGGGCCACTGAAGCTTTCTTT	CASNAGGWATEAFF	many	TRBD1	TRBJ1-1	TRBV9
TGTGCCAGCAGTTCCCAGGGGAGGGCCTACGAGCAGTACTTC	CASSSQGRAYEQYF	many	NA	TRBJ2-7	TRBV6-5
TGTGCCAGCAGGGGACTAGCGGGCCCTTTTATGTACGAGCAGTACTTC	CASRGLAGPFMYEQYF	NA	TRBD2	TRBJ2-7	TRBV28
TGTGCCAGCACTACCACAAGGACAGGTGAAGCTTTCTTT	CASTTTRTGEAFF	many	TRBD1	TRBJ1-1	TRBV12-3/TRBV12-4
TGTGCCAGCAGCTGGAGACTAGCGGGAGTGTGTGGTGAGCAGTACTTC	CASSWRLAGVCGEQYF	few	TRBD2	TRBJ2-7	TRBV11-1
TGTGCCAGCAGTTTGGGGGCCACTGAAGCTTTCTTT	CASSLGATEAFF	many	NA	TRBJ1-1	TRBV12-3/TRBV12-4
TGTGCCAGCAGGACGAGCGAGGGTACCGGGGAGCTGTTTTTT	CASRTSEGTGELFF	many	NA	TRBJ2-2	TRBV12-3/TRBV12-4
TGTGCCAGCAGTACATCCGGGACAGGGGGCGTTGGCTACACCTTC	CASSTSGTGGVGYTF	many	TRBD1	TRBJ1-2	TRBV12-3/TRBV12-4
TGTGCCAGCACCTGGGACAGGGGAAGCTATGGCTACACCTTC	CASTWDRGSYGYTF	many	TRBD1	TRBJ1-2	TRBV5-6
TGTGCCAGCAGTTCCCGGGGGGACAGCCTCTCCTACGAGCAGTACTTC	CASSSRGDSLSYEQYF	many	NA	TRBJ2-7	TRBV12-3/TRBV12-4
TGTGCCAGCAGCTTAACACAATACGAGCAGTACTTC	CASSLTQYEQYF	many	NA	TRBJ2-7	TRBV7-2
TGTGCCAGCCGAAACCCAACCTCTGGAAACACCATATATTTT	CASRNPTSGNTIYF	many	NA	TRBJ1-3	TRBV6-5
TGCAGTGCTGCCGGGACAGTTGTTTACGAGCAGTACTTC	CSAAGTVVYEQYF	NA	TRBD1	TRBJ2-7	TRBV20-1
TGTGCCAGCAGTAAGACAGCATATAGCAATCAGCCCCAGCATTTT	CASSKTAYSNQPQHF	many	NA	TRBJ1-5	TRBV6-2/TRBV6-3
TGTGCCAGCAGAGTGACTAGAGGCGAGCAGTACTTC	CASRVTRGEQYF	NA	NA	TRBJ2-7	TRBV6-1
TGTGCCAGCAGCTACGCCGGGAAGGAGTACGAGCAGTACTTC	CASSYAGKEYEQYF	NA	NA	TRBJ2-7	TRBV6-5
TGCAGTGCTAGACAAGGGGGCCGGGACACCGGGGAGCTGTTTTTT	CSARQGGRDTGELFF	NA	TRBD1	TRBJ2-2	TRBV20-1
TGTGCCAGCAGCCCAGGTTTAGGCGGTACCCCCTACGAGCAGTACTTC	CASSPGLGGTPYEQYF	many	NA	TRBJ2-7	TRBV7-2
TGCAGTGCTAGAGATTGGGCTAGCGGGAGGGCGGCGGAGACCCAGTACTTC	CSARDWASGRAAETQYF	many	TRBD2	TRBJ2-5	TRBV20-1
TGCGCCAGCAGCCTACAAGGGGAGCAGTACTTC	CASSLQGEQYF	many	NA	TRBJ2-7	TRBV4-1
TGTGCCAGCAGCCAAGGTTTGGCAGGGAGGGAGCCCCAGCATTTT	CASSQGLAGREPQHF	NA	NA	TRBJ1-5	TRBV3-1
TGTGCCAGCAGTTGGACACAGGGATATAGCAATCAGCCCCAGCATTTT	CASSWTQGYSNQPQHF	NA	NA	TRBJ1-5	TRBV6-5
TGTGCCAGCAGCTACTTCGGTCGAGACAGGAGCTCCTACGAGCAGTACTTC	CASSYFGRDRSSYEQYF	many	NA	TRBJ2-7	TRBV7-2
TGTGCCAGCAGGCCCGGGCCGGGCACTGAAGCTTTCTTT	CASRPGPGTEAFF	many	NA	TRBJ1-1	TRBV12-3/TRBV12-4